This T cell receptor (beta chain) was identified in a study of T cell changes during pregnancy in multiple sclerosis (dated by TCRdb to about 2019). A note on the overall study: The study looked at changes in the T cell repertoire across pregnancy in women with multiple sclerosis.

Comment on this clone: Its antigen has not been determined. No clone much larger than this one lies a single base away; base qualities are absent.

Germline trimming amounts to 0 bases on V and 1 base on J, with 10 as the count of junction bases outside the gene matches. Inclusive of the bounding cysteine and phenylalanine, the CDR3 is 18 residues long. The entry retains the CDR3 DNA only, 54 bases that are in frame from base 1. Taken from the germline V gene, the CDR1 and CDR2 loops are SGHDN and FVKESK. The library was generated by the immunoSEQ multiplex PCR assay. In TCRdb, the immuneACCESS table is reduced to in-frame sequences with V and J assigned. These tables do not hold every clone; where another copy was compared, an unresolved V gene accounts for under half, and the others remain unexplained. A total of tens of thousands of clones appear in this sample, around nine tenths of them only once. Roughly 12% of the sample comes from the top ten.

The chain was built from TRBV14 and TRBJ2-3, with TRBD2 identical over 7 junction bases. The source of this sequence is a female donor with multiple sclerosis, enrolled in a pregnancy study. Sequences were derived from CD8+ T cells from peripheral blood mononuclear cells, sampled in the third trimester of pregnancy. The encoded CDR3 is CASSQDLQRGIRTDTQYF. The DNA sequence follows: TGTGCCAGCAGCCAAGATCTACAGCGGGGAATCCGCACAGATACGCAGTATTTT.